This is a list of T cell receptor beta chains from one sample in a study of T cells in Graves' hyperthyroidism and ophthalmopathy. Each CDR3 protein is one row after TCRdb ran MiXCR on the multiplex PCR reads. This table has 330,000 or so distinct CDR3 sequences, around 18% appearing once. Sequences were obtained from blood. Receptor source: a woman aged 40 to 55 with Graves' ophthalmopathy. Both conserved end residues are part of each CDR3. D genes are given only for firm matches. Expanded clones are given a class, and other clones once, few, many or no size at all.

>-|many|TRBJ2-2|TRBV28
CASSLWRDTGELFF
TGTGCCAGCAGTTTGTGGCGGGACACCGGGGAGCTGTTTTTT
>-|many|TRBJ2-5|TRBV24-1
CATSDREPDQETQYF
TGTGCCACCAGTGACCGTGAACCCGACCAAGAGACCCAGTACTTC
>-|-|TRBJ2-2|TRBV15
CATSREMGAGGELFF
TGTGCCACCAGCAGAGAGATGGGGGCGGGCGGGGAGCTGTTTTTT
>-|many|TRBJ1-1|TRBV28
CASSPSNIRQYHTEAFF
TGTGCCAGCAGCCCATCAAACATAAGACAGTATCACACTGAAGCTTTCTTT
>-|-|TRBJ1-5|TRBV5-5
CASSPYRISNQPQHF
TGTGCCAGCAGTCCATACAGGATTAGCAATCAGCCCCAGCATTTT
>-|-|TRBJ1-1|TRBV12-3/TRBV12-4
CANSFSDDRSF
TGTGCCAACAGTTTTTCCGACGACAGGTCCTTT
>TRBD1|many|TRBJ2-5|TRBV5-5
CASSYPGQGAGETQYF
TGTGCCAGCAGCTATCCGGGACAGGGGGCGGGAGAGACCCAGTACTTC
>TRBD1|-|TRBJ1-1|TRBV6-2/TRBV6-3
CASSYNRDRDTEAFF
TGTGCCAGCAGTTACAACCGGGACAGAGACACTGAAGCTTTCTTT
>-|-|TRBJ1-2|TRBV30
CAWSEGLYGYTF
TGTGCCTGGAGTGAGGGTCTCTATGGCTACACCTTC
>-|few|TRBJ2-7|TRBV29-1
CSVDDQGGEQYF
TGCAGCGTTGATGATCAGGGTGGCGAGCAGTATTTC
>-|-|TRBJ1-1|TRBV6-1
CASKELIMNTEAFF
TGTGCCAGCAAAGAGTTAATCATGAACACTGAAGCTTTCTTT
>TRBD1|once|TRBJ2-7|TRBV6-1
CASSAHWGQGSYEQYF
TGTGCCAGCAGTGCCCATTGGGGACAGGGCTCCTACGAGCAGTACTTC
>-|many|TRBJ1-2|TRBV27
CASSKVVSGRWGYTF
TGTGCCAGCAGTAAGGTAGTTTCCGGGCGTTGGGGCTACACCTTC
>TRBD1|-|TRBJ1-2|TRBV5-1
CASSFGQGSYGYTF
TGCGCCAGCAGCTTTGGACAGGGAAGCTATGGCTACACCTTC
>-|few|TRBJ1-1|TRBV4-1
CASSQDFGMVFF
TGCGCCAGCAGCCAAGATTTCGGAATGGTTTTCTTT
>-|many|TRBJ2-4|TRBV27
CASSLSIIAKNIQYF
TGTGCCAGCAGTTTATCCATTATAGCCAAAAACATTCAGTACTTC
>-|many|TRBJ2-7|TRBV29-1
CSVVSVNYEQYF
TGCAGCGTTGTGTCGGTAAACTACGAGCAGTACTTC
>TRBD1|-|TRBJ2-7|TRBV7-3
CASSLTGVTDKQYF
TGTGCCAGCAGCTTGACAGGGGTTACGGACAAGCAGTACTTC
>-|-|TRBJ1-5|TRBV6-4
CASSDSGRDNQPQHF
TGTGCCAGCAGTGACTCCGGACGGGACAATCAGCCCCAGCATTTT
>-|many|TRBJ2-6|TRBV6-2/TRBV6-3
CASSLLARLSVLTF
TGTGCCAGCAGTTTACTAGCCCGGTTGAGCGTCCTGACTTTC
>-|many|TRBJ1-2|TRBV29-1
CSVVRTKGYTF
TGCAGCGTAGTAAGAACGAAAGGCTACACCTTC
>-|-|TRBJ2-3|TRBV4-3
CASSQSPFGTDTQYF
TGCGCCAGCAGCCAATCTCCCTTTGGCACAGATACGCAGTATTTT
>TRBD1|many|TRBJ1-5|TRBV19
CASSTGTGGEDNQPQHF
TGTGCCAGTAGTACCGGGACAGGGGGCGAGGACAATCAGCCCCAGCATTTT
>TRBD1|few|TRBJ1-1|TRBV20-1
CSAPVPGQGASEAFF
TGCAGTGCGCCGGTCCCGGGACAGGGGGCTTCTGAAGCTTTCTTT
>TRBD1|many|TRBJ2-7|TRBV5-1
CASSDYRGRWDSYEQYF
TGCGCCAGCAGCGATTACAGGGGGCGCTGGGACTCCTACGAGCAGTACTTC
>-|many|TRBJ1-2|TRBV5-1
CASSLDATNYGYTF
TGCGCCAGCAGCTTGGATGCAACTAACTATGGCTACACCTTC
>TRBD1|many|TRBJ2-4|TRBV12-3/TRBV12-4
CASRGDSIWYF
TGTGCCAGCAGGGGGGACAGCATTTGGTACTTC
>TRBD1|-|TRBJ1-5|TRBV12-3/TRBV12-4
CASSRTGGKNQPQHF
TGTGCCAGCAGCCGGACAGGGGGTAAGAATCAGCCCCAGCATTTT
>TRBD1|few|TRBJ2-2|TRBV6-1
CASRGQGPGELFF
TGTGCCAGCAGGGGACAGGGACCCGGGGAGCTGTTTTTT
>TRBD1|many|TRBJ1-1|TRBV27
CASRIGTATEAFF
TGTGCCAGCAGGATAGGGACAGCCACTGAAGCTTTCTTT
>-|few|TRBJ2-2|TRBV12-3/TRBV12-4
CASSLRGQGTEELFF
TGTGCCAGCAGTTTACGGGGCCAGGGGACCGAGGAGCTGTTTTTT